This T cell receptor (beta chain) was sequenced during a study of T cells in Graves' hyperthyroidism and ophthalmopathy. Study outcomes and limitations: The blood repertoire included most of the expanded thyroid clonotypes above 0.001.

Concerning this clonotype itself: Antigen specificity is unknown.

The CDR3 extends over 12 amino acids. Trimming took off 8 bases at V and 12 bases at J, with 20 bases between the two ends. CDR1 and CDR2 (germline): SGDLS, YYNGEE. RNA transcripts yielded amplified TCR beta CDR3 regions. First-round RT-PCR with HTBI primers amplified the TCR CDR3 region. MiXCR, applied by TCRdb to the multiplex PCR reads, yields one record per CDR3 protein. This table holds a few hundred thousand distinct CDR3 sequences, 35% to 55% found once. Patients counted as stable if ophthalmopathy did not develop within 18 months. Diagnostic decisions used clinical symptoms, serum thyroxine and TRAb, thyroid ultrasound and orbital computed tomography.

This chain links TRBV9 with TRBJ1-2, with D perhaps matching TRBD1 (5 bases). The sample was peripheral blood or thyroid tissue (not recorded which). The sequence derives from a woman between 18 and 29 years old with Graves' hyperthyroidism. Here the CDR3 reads CARRRGAAGNTF. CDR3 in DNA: TGTGCCAGGAGGAGGGGTGCAGCTGGAAACACCTTC.